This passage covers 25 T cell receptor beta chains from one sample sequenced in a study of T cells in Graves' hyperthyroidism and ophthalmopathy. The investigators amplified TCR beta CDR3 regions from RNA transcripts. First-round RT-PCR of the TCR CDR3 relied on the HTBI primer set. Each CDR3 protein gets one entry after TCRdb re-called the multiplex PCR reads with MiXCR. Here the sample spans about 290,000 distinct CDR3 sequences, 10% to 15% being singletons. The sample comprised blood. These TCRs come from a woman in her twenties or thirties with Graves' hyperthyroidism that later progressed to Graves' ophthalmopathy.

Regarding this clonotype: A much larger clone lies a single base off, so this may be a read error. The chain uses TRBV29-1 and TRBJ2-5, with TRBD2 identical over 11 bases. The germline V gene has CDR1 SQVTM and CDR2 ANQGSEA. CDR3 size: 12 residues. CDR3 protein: CSVRTSGSTLYF. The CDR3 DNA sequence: TGCAGCGTCAGGACTAGCGGGTCGACCCTGTACTTC.

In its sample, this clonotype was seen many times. CDR3 residues: CSVAHVSTEAFF. CDR3 sequence (DNA): TGCAGCGTGGCCCACGTTTCCACTGAAGCTTTCTTT. The rearrangement uses TRBV29-1 and TRBJ1-1; D gene unclear. V was trimmed by 6 bases and J by 4 bases, leaving 12 bases between them. The length of the CDR3 is 12 residues. Germline values: CDR1 SQVTM, CDR2 ANQGSEA.

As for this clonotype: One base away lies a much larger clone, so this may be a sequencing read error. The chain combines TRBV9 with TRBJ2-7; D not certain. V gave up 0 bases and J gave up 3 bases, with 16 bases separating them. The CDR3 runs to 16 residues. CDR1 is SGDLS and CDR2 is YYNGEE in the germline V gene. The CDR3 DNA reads TGTGCCAGCAGCGTAGATGGGCAGAGAAGGGTCTACGAGCAGTACTTC. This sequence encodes CASSVDGQRRVYEQYF.

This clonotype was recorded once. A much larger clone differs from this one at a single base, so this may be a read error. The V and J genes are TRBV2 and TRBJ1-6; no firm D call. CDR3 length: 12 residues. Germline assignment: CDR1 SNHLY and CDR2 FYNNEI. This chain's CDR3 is CTSMVGNSPLHF. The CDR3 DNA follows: TGTACCAGCATGGTGGGAAATTCACCCCTCCACTTT.

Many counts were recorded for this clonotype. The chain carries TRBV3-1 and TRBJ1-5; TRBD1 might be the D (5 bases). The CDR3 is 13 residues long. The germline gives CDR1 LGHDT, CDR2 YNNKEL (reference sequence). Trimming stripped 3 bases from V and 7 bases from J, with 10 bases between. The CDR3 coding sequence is TGTGCCAGCAGCCAGAGGGGAGGGCAGCCCCAGCATTTT. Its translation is CASSQRGGQPQHF.

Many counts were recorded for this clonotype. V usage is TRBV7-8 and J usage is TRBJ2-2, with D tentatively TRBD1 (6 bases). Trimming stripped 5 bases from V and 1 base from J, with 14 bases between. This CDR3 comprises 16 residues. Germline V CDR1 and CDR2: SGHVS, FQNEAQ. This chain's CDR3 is CASSLIPGQNTGELFF. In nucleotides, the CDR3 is TGTGCCAGCAGCCTCATCCCGGGACAGAACACCGGGGAGCTGTTTTTT. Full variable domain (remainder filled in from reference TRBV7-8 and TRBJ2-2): GAGVSQSPRYKVAKRGQDVALRCDPISGHVSLFWYQQALGQGPEFLTYFQNEAQLDKSGLPSDRFFAERPEGSVSTLKIQRTQQEDSAVYLCASSLIPGQNTGELFFGEGSRLTVL.

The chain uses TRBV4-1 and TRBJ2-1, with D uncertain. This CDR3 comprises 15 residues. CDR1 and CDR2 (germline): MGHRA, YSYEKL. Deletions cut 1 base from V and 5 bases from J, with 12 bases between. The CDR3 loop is CASSQGYGYNNEQFF. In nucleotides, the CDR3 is TGCGCCAGCAGCCAAGGGTACGGGTACAACAATGAGCAGTTCTTC.

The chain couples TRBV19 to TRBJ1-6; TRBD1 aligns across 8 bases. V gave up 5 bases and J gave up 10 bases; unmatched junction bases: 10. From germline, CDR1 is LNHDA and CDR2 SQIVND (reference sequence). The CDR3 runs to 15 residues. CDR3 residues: CASSPRTGLGSPLHF. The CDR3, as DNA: TGTGCCAGTAGTCCAAGGACAGGGCTCGGATCACCCCTCCACTTT.

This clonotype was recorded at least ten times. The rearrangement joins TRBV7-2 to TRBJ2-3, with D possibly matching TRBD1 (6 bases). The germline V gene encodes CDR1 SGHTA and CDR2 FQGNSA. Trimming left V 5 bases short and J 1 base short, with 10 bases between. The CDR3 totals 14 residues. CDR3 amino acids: CASSVRQGTDTQYF. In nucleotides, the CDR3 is TGTGCCAGCAGCGTTCGACAGGGCACAGATACGCAGTATTTT.

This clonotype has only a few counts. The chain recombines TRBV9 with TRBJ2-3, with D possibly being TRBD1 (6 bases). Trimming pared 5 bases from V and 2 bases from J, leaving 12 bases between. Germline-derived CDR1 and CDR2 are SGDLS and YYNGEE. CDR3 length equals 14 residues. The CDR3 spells CASRSQGNTDTQYF. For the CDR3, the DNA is TGTGCCAGCAGATCCCAGGGGAACACAGATACGCAGTATTTT.

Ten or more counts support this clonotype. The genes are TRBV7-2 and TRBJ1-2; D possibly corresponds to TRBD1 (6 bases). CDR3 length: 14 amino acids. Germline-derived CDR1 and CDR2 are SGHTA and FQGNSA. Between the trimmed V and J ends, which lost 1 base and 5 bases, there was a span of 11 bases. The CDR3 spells CASSLVQGDYGYTF. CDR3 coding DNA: TGTGCCAGCAGCTTAGTACAGGGAGATTATGGCTACACCTTC. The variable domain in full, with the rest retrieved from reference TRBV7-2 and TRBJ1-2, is GAGVSQSPSNKVTEKGKDVELRCDPISGHTALYWYRQSLGQGLEFLIYFQGNSAPDKSGLPSDRFSAERTGGSVSTLTIQRTQQEDSAVYLCASSLVQGDYGYTFGSGTRLTVV.

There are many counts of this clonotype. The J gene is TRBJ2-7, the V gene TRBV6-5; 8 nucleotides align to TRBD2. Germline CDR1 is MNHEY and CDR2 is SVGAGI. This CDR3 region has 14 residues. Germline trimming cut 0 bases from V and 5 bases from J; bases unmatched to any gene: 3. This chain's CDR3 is CASSYSGLAHEQYF. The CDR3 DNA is TGTGCCAGCAGTTACTCCGGACTAGCTCACGAGCAGTACTTC.

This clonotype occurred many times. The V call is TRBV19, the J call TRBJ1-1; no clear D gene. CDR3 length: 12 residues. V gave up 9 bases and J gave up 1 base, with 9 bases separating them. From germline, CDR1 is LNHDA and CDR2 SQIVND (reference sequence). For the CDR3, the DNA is TGTGCCAGCAGACGGGGGAACACTGAAGCTTTCTTT. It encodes CASRRGNTEAFF.

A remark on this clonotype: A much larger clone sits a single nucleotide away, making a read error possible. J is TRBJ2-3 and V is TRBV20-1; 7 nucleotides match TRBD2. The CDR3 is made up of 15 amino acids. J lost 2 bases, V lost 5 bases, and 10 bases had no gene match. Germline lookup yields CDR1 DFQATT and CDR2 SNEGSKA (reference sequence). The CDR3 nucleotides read TGCAGTGCTTCAGGATCTAGCGGATACACAGATACGCAGTATTTT. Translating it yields CSASGSSGYTDTQYF.

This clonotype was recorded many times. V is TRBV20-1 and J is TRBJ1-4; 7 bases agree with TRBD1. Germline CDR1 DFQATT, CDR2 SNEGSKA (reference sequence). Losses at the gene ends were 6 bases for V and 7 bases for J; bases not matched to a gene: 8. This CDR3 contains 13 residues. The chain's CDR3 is CSAIGGGGEKLFF. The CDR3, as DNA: TGCAGTGCCATAGGGGGCGGGGGTGAAAAACTGTTTTTT.

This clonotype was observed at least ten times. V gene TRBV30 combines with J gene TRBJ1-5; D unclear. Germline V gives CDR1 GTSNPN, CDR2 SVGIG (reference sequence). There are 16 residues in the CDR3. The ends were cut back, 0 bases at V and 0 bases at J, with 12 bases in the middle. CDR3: CAWSVSAAYSNQPQHF. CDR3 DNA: TGTGCCTGGAGTGTATCAGCGGCGTATAGCAATCAGCCCCAGCATTTT.

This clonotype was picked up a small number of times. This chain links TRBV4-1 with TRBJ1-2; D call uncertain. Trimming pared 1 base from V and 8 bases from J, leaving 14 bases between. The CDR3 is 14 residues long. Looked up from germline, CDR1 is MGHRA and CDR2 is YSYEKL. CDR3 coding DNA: TGCGCCAGCAGCCAAGCTTTTTTCGATGGCGGCTACACCTTC. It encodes CASSQAFFDGGYTF.

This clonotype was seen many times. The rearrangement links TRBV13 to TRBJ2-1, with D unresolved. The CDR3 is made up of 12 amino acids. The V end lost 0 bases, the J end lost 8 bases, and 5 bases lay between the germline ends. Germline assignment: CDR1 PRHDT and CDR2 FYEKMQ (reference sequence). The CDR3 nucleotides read TGTGCCAGCAGCTTAGGTATCCATGAGCAGTTCTTC. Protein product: CASSLGIHEQFF.

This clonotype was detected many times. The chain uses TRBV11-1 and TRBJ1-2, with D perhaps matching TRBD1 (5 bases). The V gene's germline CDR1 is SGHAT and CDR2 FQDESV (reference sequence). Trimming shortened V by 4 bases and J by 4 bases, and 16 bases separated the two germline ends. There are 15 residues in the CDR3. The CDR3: CASSYDSGRTYGYTF. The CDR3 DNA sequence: TGTGCCAGCAGCTATGACAGCGGGCGAACCTATGGCTACACCTTC.

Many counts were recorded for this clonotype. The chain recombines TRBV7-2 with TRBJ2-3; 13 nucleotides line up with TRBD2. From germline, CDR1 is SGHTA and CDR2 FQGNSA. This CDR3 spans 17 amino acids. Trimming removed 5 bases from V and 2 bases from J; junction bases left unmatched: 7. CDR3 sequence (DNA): TGTGCCAGCAGCCCCTCGACTAGCGGGAGGTCCACAGATACGCAGTATTTT. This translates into CASSPSTSGRSTDTQYF.

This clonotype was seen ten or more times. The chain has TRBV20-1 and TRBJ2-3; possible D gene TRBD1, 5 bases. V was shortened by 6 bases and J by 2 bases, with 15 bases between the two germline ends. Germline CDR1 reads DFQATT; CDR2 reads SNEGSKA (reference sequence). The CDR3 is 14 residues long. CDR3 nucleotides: TGCAGTGCCCGTAGCCAGGGATACACAGATACGCAGTATTTT. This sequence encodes CSARSQGYTDTQYF.

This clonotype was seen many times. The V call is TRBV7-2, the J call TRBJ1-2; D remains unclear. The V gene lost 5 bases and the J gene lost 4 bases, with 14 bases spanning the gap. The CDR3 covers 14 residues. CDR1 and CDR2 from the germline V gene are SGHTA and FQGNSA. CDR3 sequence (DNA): TGTGCCAGCAGCCCACCGGGTCTTACCTATGGCTACACCTTC. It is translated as CASSPPGLTYGYTF.

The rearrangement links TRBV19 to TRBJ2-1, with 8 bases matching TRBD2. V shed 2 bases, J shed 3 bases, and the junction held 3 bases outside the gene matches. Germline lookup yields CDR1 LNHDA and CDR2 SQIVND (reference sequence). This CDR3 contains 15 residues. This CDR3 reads CASSILAGIYNEQFF. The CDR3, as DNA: TGTGCCAGTAGTATACTAGCGGGCATCTACAATGAGCAGTTCTTC.

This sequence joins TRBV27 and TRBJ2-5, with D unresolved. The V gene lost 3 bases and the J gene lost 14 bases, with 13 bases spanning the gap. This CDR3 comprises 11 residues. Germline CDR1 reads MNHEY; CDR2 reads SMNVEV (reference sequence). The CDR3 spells CASSFSMRSYF. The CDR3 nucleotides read TGTGCCAGCAGTTTCTCTATGCGATCTTACTTC.

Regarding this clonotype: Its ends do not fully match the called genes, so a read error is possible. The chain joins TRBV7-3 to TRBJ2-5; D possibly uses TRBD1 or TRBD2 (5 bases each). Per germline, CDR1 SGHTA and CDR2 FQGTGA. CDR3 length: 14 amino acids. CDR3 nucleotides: TGTGCCAGCAGCTTCGGCACGGGGCGAGAGGCCCAGTACTTC. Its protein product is CASSFGTGREAQYF.